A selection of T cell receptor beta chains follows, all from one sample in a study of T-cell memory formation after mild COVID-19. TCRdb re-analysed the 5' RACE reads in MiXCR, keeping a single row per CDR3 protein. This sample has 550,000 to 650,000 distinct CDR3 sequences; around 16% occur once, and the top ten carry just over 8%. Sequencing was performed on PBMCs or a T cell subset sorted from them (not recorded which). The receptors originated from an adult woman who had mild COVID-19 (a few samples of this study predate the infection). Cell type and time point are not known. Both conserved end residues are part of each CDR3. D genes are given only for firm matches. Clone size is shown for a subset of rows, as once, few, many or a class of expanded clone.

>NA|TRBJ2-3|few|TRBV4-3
CASSQDRRYGTAQDTQYF
TGCGCCAGCAGCCAAGATCGGAGGTACGGAACAGCACAAGATACGCAGTATTTT
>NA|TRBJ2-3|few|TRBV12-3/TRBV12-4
CASSSNRVSTDTQYF
TGTGCCAGCAGTTCGAACAGGGTCAGCACAGATACGCAGTATTTT
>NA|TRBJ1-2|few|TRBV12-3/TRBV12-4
CASSFSSGHYGYTF
TGTGCCAGCAGTTTTTCTTCTGGGCACTATGGCTACACCTTC
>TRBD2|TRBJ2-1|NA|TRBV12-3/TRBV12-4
CASSLRLAVNEQFF
TGTGCCAGCAGTTTAAGGCTAGCGGTCAATGAGCAGTTCTTC
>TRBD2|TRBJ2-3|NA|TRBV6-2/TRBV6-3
CASSYRAGGYTSTDTQYF
TGTGCCAGCAGTTACCGAGCGGGAGGTTATACTAGCACAGATACGCAGTATTTT
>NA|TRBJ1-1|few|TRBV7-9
CASSGSWGSTEAFF
TGTGCCAGCAGCGGGTCATGGGGAAGCACTGAAGCTTTCTTT
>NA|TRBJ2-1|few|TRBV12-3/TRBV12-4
CASSLRLLNNEQFF
TGTGCCAGCAGTTTAAGGCTCCTGAATAATGAGCAGTTCTTC
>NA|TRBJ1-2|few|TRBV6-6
CASSYELGYGYTF
TGTGCCAGCAGTTACGAGTTGGGCTATGGCTACACCTTC
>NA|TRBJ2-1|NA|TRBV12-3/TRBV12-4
CATIAGAASSYNEQFF
TGTGCCACAATAGCAGGGGCAGCTAGCTCCTACAATGAGCAGTTCTTC
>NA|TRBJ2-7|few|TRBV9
CASSVGPGLEEQYF
TGTGCCAGCAGCGTAGGACCAGGGTTGGAGGAGCAGTACTTC
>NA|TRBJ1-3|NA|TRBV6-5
CASSQGVGRPGRNTIYF
TGTGCCAGCAGTCAAGGGGTCGGGAGACCTGGTCGAAACACCATATATTTT
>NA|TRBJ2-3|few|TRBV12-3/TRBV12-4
CASSSTQNTQYF
TGTGCCAGCAGCTCTACCCAGAATACGCAGTATTTT
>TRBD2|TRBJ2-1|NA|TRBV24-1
CAVAGDPYNEQFF
TGTGCCGTAGCGGGAGACCCCTACAATGAGCAGTTCTTC
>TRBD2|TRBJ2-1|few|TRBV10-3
CAIESSGTGSSYNEQFF
TGTGCCATCGAGTCTAGCGGAACAGGCAGCTCCTACAATGAGCAGTTCTTC
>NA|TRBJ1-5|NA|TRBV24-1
CATSDLSSAEPQHF
TGTGCCACCAGTGATTTGTCTTCCGCCGAGCCCCAGCATTTT
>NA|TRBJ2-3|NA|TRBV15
CATSRDRTTDTQYF
TGTGCCACCAGCAGAGATAGGACCACAGATACGCAGTATTTT
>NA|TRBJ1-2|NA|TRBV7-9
CASSRPGGAGYTF
TGTGCCAGCAGCCGCCCTGGAGGGGCTGGCTACACCTTC
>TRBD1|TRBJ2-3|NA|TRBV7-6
CASSLTTGLGTDTQYF
TGTGCCAGCAGCTTAACGACAGGGTTGGGCACAGATACGCAGTATTTT
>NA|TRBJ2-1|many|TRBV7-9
CASSSRDEQFF
TGTGCCAGCAGCTCACGGGATGAGCAGTTCTTC
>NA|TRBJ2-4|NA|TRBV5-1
CASSLEGDVDIQYF
TGCGCCAGCAGCTTGGAGGGGGACGTAGACATTCAGTACTTC
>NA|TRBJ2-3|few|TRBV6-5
CASSYELASNTQYF
TGTGCCAGCAGTTACGAACTAGCCAGCAATACGCAGTATTTT
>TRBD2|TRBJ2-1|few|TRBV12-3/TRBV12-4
CASSPTINSGRAGFF
TGTGCCAGCAGTCCTACGATTAATAGCGGGAGGGCCGGGTTCTTC
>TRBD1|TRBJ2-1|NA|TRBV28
CASSLGTGDAYNEQFF
TGTGCCAGCAGTTTGGGGACAGGGGACGCCTACAATGAGCAGTTCTTC
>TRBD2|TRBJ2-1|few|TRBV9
CASSPGGYSYNEQFF
TGTGCCAGCAGCCCCGGGGGGTACTCCTACAATGAGCAGTTCTTC
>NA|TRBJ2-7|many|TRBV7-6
CASSLGIRGHSYEQYF
TGTGCCAGCAGCTTAGGCATCAGGGGCCACTCCTACGAGCAGTACTTC
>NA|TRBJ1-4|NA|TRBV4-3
CASSQGRGGKLFF
TGCGCCAGCAGCCAAGGCAGGGGAGGAAAACTGTTTTTT
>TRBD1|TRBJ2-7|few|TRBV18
CASSPDRGIEQYF
TGTGCCAGCTCACCGGACAGGGGGATCGAGCAGTACTTC
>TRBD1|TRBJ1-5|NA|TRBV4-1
CASSHPRDRGLGNQPQHF
TGCGCCAGCAGCCATCCCCGGGACAGGGGGCTGGGCAATCAGCCCCAGCATTTT
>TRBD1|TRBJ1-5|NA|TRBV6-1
CASRPGQGRNQPQHF
TGTGCCAGCAGACCCGGACAGGGGAGGAATCAGCCCCAGCATTTT
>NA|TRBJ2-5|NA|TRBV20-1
CSARDPRKTQYF
TGCAGTGCTAGAGATCCCAGGAAGACCCAGTACTTC
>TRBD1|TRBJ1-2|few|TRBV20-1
CSAREGTGDGYTF
TGCAGTGCTAGAGAGGGGACAGGGGATGGCTACACCTTC
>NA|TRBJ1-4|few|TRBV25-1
CASSESRGQSSEKLFF
TGTGCCAGCAGTGAATCCCGCGGACAGAGCTCAGAAAAACTGTTTTTT
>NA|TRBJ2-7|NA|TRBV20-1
CSAQLREQYF
TGCAGTGCTCAGTTGCGCGAGCAGTACTTC
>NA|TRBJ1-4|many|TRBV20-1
CSARWLGLHEKLFF
TGCAGTGCTAGGTGGCTCGGGCTTCATGAAAAACTGTTTTTT
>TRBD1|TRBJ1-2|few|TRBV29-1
CSVPRDRDLSGYGYTF
TGCAGCGTTCCCCGGGACAGGGACCTTAGTGGCTATGGCTACACCTTC
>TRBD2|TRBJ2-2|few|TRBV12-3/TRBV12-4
CASSFPLWSSGKQNTGELFF
TGTGCCAGCAGTTTTCCCCTGTGGTCTAGCGGGAAGCAGAACACCGGGGAGCTGTTTTTT
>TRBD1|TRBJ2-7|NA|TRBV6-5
CASRGTVYEQYF
TGTGCCAGCAGGGGGACAGTCTACGAGCAGTACTTC
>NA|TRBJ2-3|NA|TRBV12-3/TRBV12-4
CASSLGYREESDTQYF
TGTGCCAGCAGTTTAGGGTACAGGGAGGAGTCAGATACGCAGTATTTT
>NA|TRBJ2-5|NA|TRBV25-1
CASSTETQYF
TGTGCCAGCAGTACAGAGACCCAGTACTTC
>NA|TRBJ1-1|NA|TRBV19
CASSNRAVVTEAFF
TGTGCCAGTAGTAATCGGGCAGTGGTCACTGAAGCTTTCTTT
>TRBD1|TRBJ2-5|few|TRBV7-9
CASRGGAQETQYF
TGTGCCAGCAGAGGGGGCGCCCAAGAGACCCAGTACTTC
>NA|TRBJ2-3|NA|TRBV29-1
CSVEGRGSPIDTQYF
TGCAGCGTTGAAGGCAGGGGTTCCCCAATTGATACGCAGTATTTT
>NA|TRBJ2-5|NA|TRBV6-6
CASSYRTEETQYF
TGTGCCAGCAGTTACAGGACGGAAGAGACCCAGTACTTC
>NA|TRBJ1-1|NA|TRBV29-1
CSVVPRGMNTEAFF
TGCAGCGTTGTACCCAGGGGAATGAACACTGAAGCTTTCTTT
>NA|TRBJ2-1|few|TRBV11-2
CASSLTTGAYEQFF
TGTGCCAGCAGCTTAACGACTGGCGCCTATGAGCAGTTCTTC
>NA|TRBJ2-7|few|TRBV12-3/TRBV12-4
CASSFPGQSRNEQYF
TGTGCCAGCAGTTTCCCTGGACAGAGCCGGAACGAGCAGTACTTC